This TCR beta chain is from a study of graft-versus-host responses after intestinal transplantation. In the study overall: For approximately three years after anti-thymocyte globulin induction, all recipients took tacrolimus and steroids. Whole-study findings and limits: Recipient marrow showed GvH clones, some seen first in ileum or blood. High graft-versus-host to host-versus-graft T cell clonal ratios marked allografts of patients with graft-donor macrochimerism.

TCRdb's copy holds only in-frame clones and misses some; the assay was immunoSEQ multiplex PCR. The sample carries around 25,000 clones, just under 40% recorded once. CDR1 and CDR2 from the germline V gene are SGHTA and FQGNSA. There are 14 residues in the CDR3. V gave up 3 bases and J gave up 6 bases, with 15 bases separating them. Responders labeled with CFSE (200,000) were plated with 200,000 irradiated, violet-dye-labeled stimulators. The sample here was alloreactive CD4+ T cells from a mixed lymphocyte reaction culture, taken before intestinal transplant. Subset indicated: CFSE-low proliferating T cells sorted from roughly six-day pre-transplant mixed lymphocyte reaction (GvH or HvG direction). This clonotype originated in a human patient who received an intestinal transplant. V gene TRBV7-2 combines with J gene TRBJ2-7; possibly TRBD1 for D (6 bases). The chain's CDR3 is CASSFRDTSLEQYF. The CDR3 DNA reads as TGTGCCAGCAGCTTCCGGGACACCTCTCTCGAGCAGTACTTC.